Each of the 22 T cell receptor beta chains below was sequenced from the same sample in a study of blood T cell repertoires in COVID-19. Libraries were prepared by immunoSEQ multiplex PCR; TCRdb keeps only in-frame clonotypes and omits some of them. The sample has some 390,000 clones; about nine tenths are singletons. The source material was peripheral blood. Source of these receptors: a woman aged 40 to 50 with COVID-19, enrolled during active disease.

V usage is TRBV28 and J usage is TRBJ1-1; D perhaps matches TRBD1 (5 bases). CDR1 is MDHEN, CDR2 SYDVKM, per germline. The ends were cut back, 6 bases at V and 7 bases at J, with 9 bases in the middle. The length of the CDR3 is 11 residues. The CDR3 DNA reads TGTGCCAGCAGCACGACAGTTGAAGCTTTCTTT. Residues: CASSTTVEAFF.

V and J are TRBV2 and TRBJ1-2, with 10 nucleotides matching TRBD1. Germline loops: CDR1 SNHLY, CDR2 FYNNEI. The length of the CDR3 is 14 residues. Trimming removed 3 bases from V and 8 bases from J; junction bases left unmatched: 6. The CDR3 is CASSDGTGVRGYTF. The CDR3 DNA is TGTGCCAGCAGTGACGGGACAGGGGTTAGAGGCTACACCTTC. Together with reference TRBV2 and TRBJ1-2, the CDR3 gives the full variable domain: EPEVTQTPSHQVTQMGQEVILRCVPISNHLYFYWYRQILGQKVEFLVSFYNNEISEKSEIFDDQFSVERPDGSNFTLKIRSTKLEDSAMYFCASSDGTGVRGYTFGSGTRLTVV.

V gene TRBV28 combines with J gene TRBJ1-5, with 8 nucleotides matching TRBD1. Per germline, CDR1 MDHEN and CDR2 SYDVKM. The CDR3 runs 16 residues. The V gene end was trimmed by 3 bases and the J gene end by 3 bases; junction bases not matched to a gene: 7. CDR3 sequence: CASSFISGGNNQPQHF. In DNA form, the CDR3 reads TGTGCCAGCAGTTTTATTTCAGGGGGCAACAATCAGCCCCAGCATTTT. Using reference TRBV28 and TRBJ1-5 for the parts outside the CDR3, the full variable domain is DVKVTQSSRYLVKRTGEKVFLECVQDMDHENMFWYRQDPGLGLRLIYFSYDVKMKEKGDIPEGYSVSREKKERFSLILESASTNQTSMYLCASSFISGGNNQPQHFGDGTRLSIL.

The chain has TRBV4-1 and TRBJ2-7, with no clear D. Germline lookup yields CDR1 MGHRA and CDR2 YSYEKL. The CDR3 extends over 15 amino acids. The germline V and J ends were trimmed by 0 bases and 0 bases, with 9 bases remaining between them. CDR3 amino acids: CASSQERLSSYEQYF. As DNA, the CDR3 is TGCGCCAGCAGCCAAGAGCGATTGAGCTCCTACGAGCAGTACTTC.

This chain links TRBV7-3 with TRBJ2-7; TRBD2 matches at 9 bases. CDR1 and CDR2 from the germline V gene are SGHTA and FQGTGA. Unmatched junction bases numbered 12, after V lost 7 bases and J lost 2 bases. The CDR3 sequence is 16 residues long. The DNA of the CDR3 is TGTGCCAGCAAGGTGGGCGGGGGGGCCCTACCCTACGAGCAGTACTTC. Amino acid sequence: CASKVGGGALPYEQYF.

The genes are TRBV29-1 and TRBJ2-5; 8 positions match TRBD1. This CDR3 contains 12 residues. Germline V CDR1 and CDR2: SQVTM, ANQGSEA. With 6 bases clipped from V and 4 bases from J, the junction kept 4 bases outside the gene matches. The CDR3 DNA sequence: TGCAGCGTCGTGACAGGGGTAGAGACCCAGTACTTC. Translation gives CSVVTGVETQYF.

This clone was found once. The chain couples TRBV20-1 to TRBJ1-5, with 9 bases matching TRBD1. In germline, CDR1 is DFQATT, CDR2 SNEGSKA (reference sequence). After removal of 3 bases from V and 7 bases from J, the junction contained 10 bases not matched to a gene. CDR3 length equals 15 residues. In DNA form, the CDR3 reads TGCAGTGCTAGTTGGGGGACAGGGAGTACGCAGCCCCAGCATTTT. Residues: CSASWGTGSTQPQHF.

This clone is a singleton in its sample. The V call is TRBV29-1, the J call TRBJ1-5; 7 nucleotides agree with TRBD1. V lost 5 bases to trimming and J lost 4 bases; unmatched junction nucleotides: 8. This CDR3 is 14 amino acids long. CDR1 and CDR2 (germline): SQVTM, ANQGSEA. CDR3 bases: TGCAGCGTTTGGACAGGAAAGGGAAATCAGCCCCAGCATTTT. This codes for CSVWTGKGNQPQHF.

The chain employs TRBV2 and TRBJ2-7; D not resolved. There are 11 residues in the CDR3. Trimming took 8 bases from V and 3 from J, leaving 8 bases between them. CDR1 SNHLY and CDR2 FYNNEI come from the germline V gene. CDR3 residues: CASSPGYEQYF. The CDR3 DNA reads TGTGCCAGCTCCCCGGGCTACGAGCAGTACTTC. Together with reference TRBV2 and TRBJ2-7, the CDR3 gives the full variable domain: EPEVTQTPSHQVTQMGQEVILRCVPISNHLYFYWYRQILGQKVEFLVSFYNNEISEKSEIFDDQFSVERPDGSNFTLKIRSTKLEDSAMYFCASSPGYEQYFGPGTRLTVT.

The chain recombines TRBV28 with TRBJ2-7; 8 positions match TRBD1. The CDR3 consists of 12 residues. J was trimmed by 7 bases and V by 7 bases; bases with no gene match: 6. CDR1 is MDHEN and CDR2 is SYDVKM in the germline V gene. CDR3 DNA sequence: TGTGCCAGCATAAACAGGGGGAGGGAGCAGTACTTC. This sequence encodes CASINRGREQYF. The full variable domain, its missing parts supplied by reference TRBV28 and TRBJ2-7, is DVKVTQSSRYLVKRTGEKVFLECVQDMDHENMFWYRQDPGLGLRLIYFSYDVKMKEKGDIPEGYSVSREKKERFSLILESASTNQTSMYLCASINRGREQYFGPGTRLTVT.

The rearrangement joins TRBV3-1 (or the pseudogene TRBV3-2) to TRBJ1-1; D gene ambiguous. Germline CDR1 and CDR2: LGHDT and YNNKEL (reference sequence). The CDR3 has 14 residues. Trimming stripped 4 bases from V and 2 bases from J, with 11 bases between. CDR3 in amino acids: CASSRRQVNTEAFF. CDR3 coding DNA: TGTGCCAGCAGCCGACGACAAGTAAACACTGAAGCTTTCTTT.

CDR3 protein: CATGAGGTTDTQYF. CDR3 nucleotide sequence: TGCGCTACCGGAGCGGGGGGGACCACAGATACGCAGTATTTT. The chain couples TRBV5-1 to TRBJ2-3; 10 bases line up with TRBD2. Germline lookup yields CDR1 SGHRS and CDR2 YFSETQ. The CDR3 covers 14 residues.

The chain has TRBV7-2 and TRBJ2-5; 10 nucleotides align to TRBD1. The germline gives CDR1 SGHTA, CDR2 FQGNSA. V shed 3 bases, J shed 4 bases, and the junction held 8 bases outside the gene matches. The CDR3 is 16 amino acids. CDR3 residues: CASSFSGTGVPETQYF. CDR3 DNA sequence: TGTGCCAGCAGCTTCTCAGGGACAGGGGTTCCAGAGACCCAGTACTTC.

The chain employs TRBV27 and TRBJ1-5; possibly TRBD1 for D (6 bases). Trimming took 5 bases from V and 4 from J, leaving 9 bases between them. Germline CDR1 reads MNHEY; CDR2 reads SMNVEV (reference sequence). The CDR3 is made up of 13 amino acids. In DNA, the CDR3 is TGTGCCAGCAGTCTAACAGGGAATCAGCCCCAGCATTTT. Its translation is CASSLTGNQPQHF.

The chain couples TRBV7-2 to TRBJ1-1, with 8 bases identical to TRBD1. In germline, CDR1 is SGHTA, CDR2 FQGNSA. Germline trimming cut 4 bases from V and 2 bases from J; bases unmatched to any gene: 12. The length of the CDR3 is 17 residues. As DNA, the CDR3 is TGTGCCAGCAGCTCGTCGACAGGGGCGCTTATTAACACTGAAGCTTTCTTT. This codes for CASSSSTGALINTEAFF.

The CDR3 bases are TGTGCCAGCAGTTCCGAACTAGCGGAGTACACCGGGGAGCTGTTTTTT. This codes for CASSSELAEYTGELFF. The V gene is TRBV28, the J gene TRBJ2-2; 8 bases agree with TRBD2. Germline CDR1 reads MDHEN; CDR2 reads SYDVKM. The J segment lost 3 bases and the V segment lost 4 bases, leaving 7 bases of the junction unmatched. This CDR3 comprises 16 residues.

The rearrangement links TRBV18 to TRBJ1-6; unclear D gene. Germline CDR1 KGHSH, CDR2 LQKENI. This CDR3 region has 15 residues. V lost 2 bases, J lost 8 bases, and 13 bases lay in between. The chain's CDR3 is CASSPEGVGYSPLHF. The CDR3 nucleotides read TGTGCCAGCTCACCAGAAGGAGTAGGTTATTCACCCCTCCACTTT.

The count of this clone is one. The chain employs TRBV9 and TRBJ2-4; TRBD2 might be the D (5 bases). V lost 1 base and J lost 1, with 15 bases in between. This CDR3 region has 17 residues. Germline CDR1 reads SGDLS; CDR2 reads YYNGEE. The CDR3 bases are TGTGCCAGCAGCGTATACGAGCGGCCGGTGGCCAAAAACATTCAGTACTTC. It yields the protein CASSVYERPVAKNIQYF.

V gene TRBV7-8 combines with J gene TRBJ2-1, with a weak D call TRBD2 (6 bases). This CDR3 spans 16 amino acids. CDR1 SGHVS and CDR2 FQNEAQ come from the germline V gene. With 5 bases removed from V and 3 bases from J, the gap between germline ends came to 17 bases. The CDR3 coding sequence is TGTGCCAGCAGCCTGGGAGGTCTCGGGGGCTACAATGAGCAGTTCTTC. Its protein product is CASSLGGLGGYNEQFF.

The gene calls are TRBV6-2 or TRBV6-3 and TRBJ2-3, with 8 bases fitting TRBD1. CDR3 length: 19 amino acids. Germline assignment: CDR1 MNHEY and CDR2 SVGEGT. The ends lost 3 bases at V and 5 bases at J; junction bases unmatched: 19. The CDR3 DNA follows: TGTGCCAGCAGTTATCCAGGGGGCGCGGAGTCCCGGAGTATAGATACGCAGTATTTT. Translated, it gives CASSYPGGAESRSIDTQYF.

Notes on this clone: The identical CDR3 is also encoded by other nucleotide sequences in the sample. V usage is TRBV30 and J usage is TRBJ1-5, with TRBD1 as a possible D gene (5 bases). Germline CDR1 GTSNPN, CDR2 SVGIG (reference sequence). The CDR3 sequence is 14 residues long. Between the trimmed V and J ends, which lost 3 bases and 1 base, there was a span of 10 bases. The CDR3 DNA reads as TGTGCCTGGAGCCGAGACAGAAGCAATCAGCCCCAGCATTTT. This sequence encodes CAWSRDRSNQPQHF.

The chain recombines TRBV21-1 with TRBJ2-3; the D call of TRBD1 is as the table states it, not checked on the DNA. TRBV21-1 counts as a pseudogene. The CDR3 spans 15 residues. CDR3 sequence: CASSIRGSITDTQYF. CDR3 nucleotide sequence: TGTGCCAGCAGCATAAGGGGGTCAATCACAGATACGCAGTATTTT.